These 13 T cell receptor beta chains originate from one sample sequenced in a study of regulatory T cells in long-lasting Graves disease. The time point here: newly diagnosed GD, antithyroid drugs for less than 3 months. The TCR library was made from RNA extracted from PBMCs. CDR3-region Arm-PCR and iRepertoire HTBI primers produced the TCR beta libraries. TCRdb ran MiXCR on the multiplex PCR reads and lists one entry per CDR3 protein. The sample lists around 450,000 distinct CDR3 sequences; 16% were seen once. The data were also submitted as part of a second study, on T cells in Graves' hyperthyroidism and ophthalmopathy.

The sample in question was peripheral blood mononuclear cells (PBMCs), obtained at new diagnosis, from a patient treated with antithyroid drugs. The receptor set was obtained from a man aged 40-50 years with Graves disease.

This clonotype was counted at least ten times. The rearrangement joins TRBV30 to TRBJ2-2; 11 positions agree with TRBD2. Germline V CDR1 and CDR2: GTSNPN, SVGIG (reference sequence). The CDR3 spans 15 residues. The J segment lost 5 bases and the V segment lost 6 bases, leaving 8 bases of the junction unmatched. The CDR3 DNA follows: TGTGCCTGCGGGACTAGCGGAAGTGAGACCGGGGAGCTGTTTTTT. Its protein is CACGTSGSETGELFF.

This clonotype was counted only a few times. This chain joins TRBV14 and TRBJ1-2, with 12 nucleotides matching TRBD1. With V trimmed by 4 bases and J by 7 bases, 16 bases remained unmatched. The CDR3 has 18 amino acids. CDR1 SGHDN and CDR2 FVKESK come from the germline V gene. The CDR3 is CASSRLRDRGRGISGYTF. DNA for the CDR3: TGTGCCAGCAGCCGCCTCCGGGACAGGGGGCGGGGGATAAGTGGCTACACCTTC.

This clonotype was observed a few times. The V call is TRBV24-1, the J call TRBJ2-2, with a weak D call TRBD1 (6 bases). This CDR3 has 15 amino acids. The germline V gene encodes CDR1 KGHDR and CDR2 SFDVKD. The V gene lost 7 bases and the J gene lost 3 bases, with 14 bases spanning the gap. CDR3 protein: CATSDRTEYTGELFF. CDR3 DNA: TGTGCCACCAGCGATAGGACAGAGTACACCGGGGAGCTGTTTTTT.

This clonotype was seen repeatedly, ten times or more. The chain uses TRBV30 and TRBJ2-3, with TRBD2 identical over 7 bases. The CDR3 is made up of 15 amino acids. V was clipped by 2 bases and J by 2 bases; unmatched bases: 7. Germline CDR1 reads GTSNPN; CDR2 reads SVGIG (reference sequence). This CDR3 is CAWSLAAGTTDTQYF. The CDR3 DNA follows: TGTGCCTGGAGTCTAGCAGCGGGGACCACAGATACGCAGTATTTT.

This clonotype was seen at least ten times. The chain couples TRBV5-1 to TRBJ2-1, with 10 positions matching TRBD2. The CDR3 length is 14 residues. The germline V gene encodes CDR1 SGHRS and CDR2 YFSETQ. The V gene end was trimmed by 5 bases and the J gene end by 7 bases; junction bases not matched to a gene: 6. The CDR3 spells CASSVDSGRNEQFF. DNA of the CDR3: TGCGCCAGCAGTGTTGATAGCGGGAGGAATGAGCAGTTCTTC. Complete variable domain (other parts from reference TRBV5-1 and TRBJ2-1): KAGVTQTPRYLIKTRGQQVTLSCSPISGHRSVSWYQQTPGQGLQFLFEYFSETQRNKGNFPGRFSGRQFSNSRSEMNVSTLELGDSALYLCASSVDSGRNEQFFGPGTRLTVL.

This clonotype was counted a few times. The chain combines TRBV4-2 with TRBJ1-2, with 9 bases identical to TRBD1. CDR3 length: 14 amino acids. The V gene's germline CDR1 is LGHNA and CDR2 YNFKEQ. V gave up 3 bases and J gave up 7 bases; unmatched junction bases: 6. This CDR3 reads CASSQGTGLTGYTF. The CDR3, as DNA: TGTGCCAGCAGCCAGGGGACAGGGCTGACTGGCTACACCTTC.

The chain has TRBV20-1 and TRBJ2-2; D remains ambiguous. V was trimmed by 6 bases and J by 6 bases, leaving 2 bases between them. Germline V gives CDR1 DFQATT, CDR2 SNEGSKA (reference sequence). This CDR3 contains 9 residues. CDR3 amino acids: CSAAGELFF. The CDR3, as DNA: TGCAGTGCCGCCGGGGAGCTGTTTTTT.

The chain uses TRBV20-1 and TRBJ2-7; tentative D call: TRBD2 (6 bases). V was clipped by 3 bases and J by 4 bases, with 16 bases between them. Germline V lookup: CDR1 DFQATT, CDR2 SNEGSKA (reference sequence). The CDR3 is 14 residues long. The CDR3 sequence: CSASDPRGSYEQYF. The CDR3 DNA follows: TGCAGTGCTAGTGATCCCCGGGGGAGTTACGAGCAGTACTTC.

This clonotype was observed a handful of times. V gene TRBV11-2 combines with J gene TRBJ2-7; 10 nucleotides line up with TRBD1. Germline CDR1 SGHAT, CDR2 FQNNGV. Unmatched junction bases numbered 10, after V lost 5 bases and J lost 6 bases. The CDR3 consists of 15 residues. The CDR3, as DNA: TGTGCCAGCAGCCCGGGGACAGGGGTTTCGGGCGAGCAGTACTTC. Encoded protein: CASSPGTGVSGEQYF.

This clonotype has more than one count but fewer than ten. This CDR3 is CASSIGLTNQETQYF. CDR3 sequence (DNA): TGTGCCAGTAGTATTGGGCTAACTAACCAAGAGACCCAGTACTTC. The V gene is TRBV19, the J gene TRBJ2-5; D is unresolved. V lost 3 bases and J 0 bases, leaving 11 bases between the germline ends. From germline, CDR1 is LNHDA and CDR2 SQIVND (reference sequence). The CDR3 runs 15 residues.

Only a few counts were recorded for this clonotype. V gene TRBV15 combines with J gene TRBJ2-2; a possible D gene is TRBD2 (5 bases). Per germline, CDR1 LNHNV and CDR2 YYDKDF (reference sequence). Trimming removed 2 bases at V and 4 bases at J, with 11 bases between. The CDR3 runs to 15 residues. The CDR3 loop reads CATSRQSGFTGELFF. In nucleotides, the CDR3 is TGTGCCACCAGCAGACAGAGCGGATTCACCGGGGAGCTGTTTTTT.

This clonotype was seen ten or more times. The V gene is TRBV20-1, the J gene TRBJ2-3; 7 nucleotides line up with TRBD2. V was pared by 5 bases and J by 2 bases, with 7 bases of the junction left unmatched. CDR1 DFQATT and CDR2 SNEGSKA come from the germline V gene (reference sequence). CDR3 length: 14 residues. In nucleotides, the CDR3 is TGCAGTGCTCGGGACTACGACCCCACAGATACGCAGTATTTT. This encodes CSARDYDPTDTQYF.

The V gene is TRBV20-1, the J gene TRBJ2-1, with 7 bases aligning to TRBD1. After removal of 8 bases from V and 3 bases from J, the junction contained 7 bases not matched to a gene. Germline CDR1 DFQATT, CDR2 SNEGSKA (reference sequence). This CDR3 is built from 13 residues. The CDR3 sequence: CSIWTGYYNEQFF. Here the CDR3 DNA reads TGCAGTATCTGGACAGGATACTACAATGAGCAGTTCTTC.